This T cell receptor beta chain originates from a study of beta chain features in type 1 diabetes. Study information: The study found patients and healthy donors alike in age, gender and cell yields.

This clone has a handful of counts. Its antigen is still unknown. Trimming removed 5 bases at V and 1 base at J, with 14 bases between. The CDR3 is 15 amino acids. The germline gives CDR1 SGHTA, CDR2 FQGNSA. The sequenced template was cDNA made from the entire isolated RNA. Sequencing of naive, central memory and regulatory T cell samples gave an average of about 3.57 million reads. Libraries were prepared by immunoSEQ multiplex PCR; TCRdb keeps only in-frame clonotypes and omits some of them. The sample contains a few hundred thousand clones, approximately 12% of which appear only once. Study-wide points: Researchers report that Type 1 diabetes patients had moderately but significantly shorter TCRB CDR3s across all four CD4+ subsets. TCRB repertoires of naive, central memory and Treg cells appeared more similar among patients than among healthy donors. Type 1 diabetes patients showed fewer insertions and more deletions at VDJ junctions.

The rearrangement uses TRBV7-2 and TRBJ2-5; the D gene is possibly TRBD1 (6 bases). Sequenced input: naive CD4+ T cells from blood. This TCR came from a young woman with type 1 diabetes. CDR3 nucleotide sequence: TGTGCCAGCAGCCCCTCCGGACAGTCCCAAGAGACCCAGTACTTC. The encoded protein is CASSPSGQSQETQYF.